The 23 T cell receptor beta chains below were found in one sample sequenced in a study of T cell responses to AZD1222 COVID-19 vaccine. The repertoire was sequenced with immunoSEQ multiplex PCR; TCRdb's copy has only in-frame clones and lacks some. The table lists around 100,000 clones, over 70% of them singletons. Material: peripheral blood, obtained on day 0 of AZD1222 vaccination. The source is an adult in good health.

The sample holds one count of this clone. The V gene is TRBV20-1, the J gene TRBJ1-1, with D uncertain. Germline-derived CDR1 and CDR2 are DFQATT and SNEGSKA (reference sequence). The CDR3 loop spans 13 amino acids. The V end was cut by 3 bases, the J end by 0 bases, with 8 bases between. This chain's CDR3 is CSASNHMNTEAFF. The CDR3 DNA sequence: TGCAGTGCTAGTAACCACATGAACACTGAAGCTTTCTTT.

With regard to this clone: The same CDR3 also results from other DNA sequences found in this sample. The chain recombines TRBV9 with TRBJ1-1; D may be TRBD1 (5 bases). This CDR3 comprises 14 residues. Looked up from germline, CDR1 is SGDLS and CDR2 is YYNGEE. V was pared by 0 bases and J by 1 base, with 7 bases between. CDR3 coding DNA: TGTGCCAGCAGCGTAGTCACAGGGAACACTGAAGCTTTCTTT. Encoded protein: CASSVVTGNTEAFF. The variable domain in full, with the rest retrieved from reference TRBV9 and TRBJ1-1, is DSGVTQTPKHLITATGQRVTLRCSPRSGDLSVYWYQQSLDQGLQFLIQYYNGEERAKGNILERFSAQQFPDLHSELNLSSLELGDSALYFCASSVVTGNTEAFFGQGTRLTVV.

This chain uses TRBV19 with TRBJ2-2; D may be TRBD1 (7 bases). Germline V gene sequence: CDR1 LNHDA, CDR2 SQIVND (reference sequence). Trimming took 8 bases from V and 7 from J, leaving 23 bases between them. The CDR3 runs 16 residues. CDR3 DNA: TGTGCCAGTGGAGGGACAGTCCAGGGTCGTGGCGGGGAGCTGTTTTTT. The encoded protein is CASGGTVQGRGGELFF.

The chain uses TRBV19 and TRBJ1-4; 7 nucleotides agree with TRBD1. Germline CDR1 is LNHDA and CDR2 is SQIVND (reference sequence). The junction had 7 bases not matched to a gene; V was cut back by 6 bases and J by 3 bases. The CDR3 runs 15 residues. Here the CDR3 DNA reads TGTGCCAGTAGATTCCCCGGGACAGCTAATGAAAAACTGTTTTTT. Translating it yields CASRFPGTANEKLFF. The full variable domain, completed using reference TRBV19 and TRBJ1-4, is DGGITQSPKYLFRKEGQNVTLSCEQNLNHDAMYWYRQDPGQGLRLIYYSQIVNDFQKGDIAEGYSVSREKKESFPLTVTSAQKNPTAFYLCASRFPGTANEKLFFGSGTQLSVL.

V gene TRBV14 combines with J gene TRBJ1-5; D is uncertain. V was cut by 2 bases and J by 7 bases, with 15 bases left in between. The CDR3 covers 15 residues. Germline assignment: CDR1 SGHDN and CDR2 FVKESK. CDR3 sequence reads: CASSQRPRGRQPQHF. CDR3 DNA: TGTGCCAGCAGCCAAAGGCCCCGGGGTCGGCAGCCCCAGCATTTT.

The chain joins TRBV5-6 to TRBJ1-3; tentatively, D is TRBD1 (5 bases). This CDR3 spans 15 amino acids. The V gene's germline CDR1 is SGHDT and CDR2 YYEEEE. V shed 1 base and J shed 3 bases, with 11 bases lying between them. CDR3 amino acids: CASSLYGGIGNTIYF. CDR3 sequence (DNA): TGTGCCAGCAGCTTGTATGGGGGGATTGGAAACACCATATATTTT.

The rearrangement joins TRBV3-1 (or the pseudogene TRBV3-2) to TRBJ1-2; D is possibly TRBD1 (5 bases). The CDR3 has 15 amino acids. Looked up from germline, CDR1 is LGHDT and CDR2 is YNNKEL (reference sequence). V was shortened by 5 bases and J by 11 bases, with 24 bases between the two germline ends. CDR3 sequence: CASSAPGLGLFRYTF. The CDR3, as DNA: TGTGCCAGCAGCGCACCGGGGCTAGGCCTATTTCGGTACACCTTC.

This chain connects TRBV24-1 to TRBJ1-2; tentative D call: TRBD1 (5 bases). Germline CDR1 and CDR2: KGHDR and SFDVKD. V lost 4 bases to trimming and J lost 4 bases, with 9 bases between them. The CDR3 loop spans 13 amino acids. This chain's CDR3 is CATSDAGTYGYTF. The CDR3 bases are TGTGCCACCAGTGACGCAGGGACCTATGGCTACACCTTC.

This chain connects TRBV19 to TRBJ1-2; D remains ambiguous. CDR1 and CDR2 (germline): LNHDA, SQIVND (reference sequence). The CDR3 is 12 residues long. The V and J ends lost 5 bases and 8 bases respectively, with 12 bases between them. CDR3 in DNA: TGTGCCAGTAGTCCGGGTGAGGGCGGCTACACCTTC. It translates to CASSPGEGGYTF.

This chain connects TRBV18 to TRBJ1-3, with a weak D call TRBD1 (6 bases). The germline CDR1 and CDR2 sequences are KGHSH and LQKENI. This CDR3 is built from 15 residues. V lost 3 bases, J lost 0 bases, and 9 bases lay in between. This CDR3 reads CASSPDRSSGNTIYF. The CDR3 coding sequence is TGTGCCAGCTCACCCGACAGGAGCTCTGGAAACACCATATATTTT. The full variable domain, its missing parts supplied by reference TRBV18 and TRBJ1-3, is NAGVMQNPRHLVRRRGQEARLRCSPMKGHSHVYWYRQLPEEGLKFMVYLQKENIIDESGMPKERFSAEFPKEGPSILRIQQVVRGDSAAYFCASSPDRSSGNTIYFGEGSWLTVV.

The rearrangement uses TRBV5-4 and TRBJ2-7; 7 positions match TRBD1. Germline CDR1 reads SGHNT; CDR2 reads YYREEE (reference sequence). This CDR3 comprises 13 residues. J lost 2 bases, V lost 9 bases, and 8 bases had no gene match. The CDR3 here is CATIGQGAYEQYF. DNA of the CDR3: TGTGCCACCATCGGGCAGGGGGCCTACGAGCAGTACTTC.

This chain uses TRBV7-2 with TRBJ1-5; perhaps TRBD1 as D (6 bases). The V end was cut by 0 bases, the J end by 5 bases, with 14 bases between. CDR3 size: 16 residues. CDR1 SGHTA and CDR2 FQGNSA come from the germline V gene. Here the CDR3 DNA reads TGTGCCAGCAGCTTAGCCGGCAGGGGCGGGTATCAGCCCCAGCATTTT. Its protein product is CASSLAGRGGYQPQHF.

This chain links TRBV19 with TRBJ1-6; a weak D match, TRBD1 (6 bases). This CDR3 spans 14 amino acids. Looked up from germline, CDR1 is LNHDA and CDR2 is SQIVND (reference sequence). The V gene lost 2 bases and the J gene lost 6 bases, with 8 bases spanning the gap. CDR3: CASSITDSNSPLHF. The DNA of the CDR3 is TGTGCCAGTAGTATAACGGACAGTAATTCACCCCTCCACTTT.

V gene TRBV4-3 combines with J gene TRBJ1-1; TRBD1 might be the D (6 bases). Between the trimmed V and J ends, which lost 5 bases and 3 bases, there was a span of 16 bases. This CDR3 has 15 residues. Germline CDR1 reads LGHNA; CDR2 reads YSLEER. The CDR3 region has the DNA TGCGCCAGCAGCACTCTAGTGGACAGCGACACTGAAGCTTTCTTT. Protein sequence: CASSTLVDSDTEAFF.

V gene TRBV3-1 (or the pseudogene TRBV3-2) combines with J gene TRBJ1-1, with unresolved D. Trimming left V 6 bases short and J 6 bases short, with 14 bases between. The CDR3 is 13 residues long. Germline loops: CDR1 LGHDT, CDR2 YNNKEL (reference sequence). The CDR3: CASSRSLYSEAFF. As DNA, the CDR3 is TGTGCCAGCAGTCGGAGCCTTTACTCTGAAGCTTTCTTT.

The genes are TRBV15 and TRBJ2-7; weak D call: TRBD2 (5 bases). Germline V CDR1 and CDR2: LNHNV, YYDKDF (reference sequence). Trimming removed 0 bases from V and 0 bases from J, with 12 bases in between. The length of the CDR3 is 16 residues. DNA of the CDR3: TGTGCCACCAGCAGAGATTTCGGGGTCAGCTCCTACGAGCAGTACTTC. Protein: CATSRDFGVSSYEQYF.

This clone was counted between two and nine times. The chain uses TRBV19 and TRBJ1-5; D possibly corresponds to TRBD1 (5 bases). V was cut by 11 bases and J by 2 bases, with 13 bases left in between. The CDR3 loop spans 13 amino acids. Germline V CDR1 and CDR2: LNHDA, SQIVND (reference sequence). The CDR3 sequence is CASQWGGNQPQHF. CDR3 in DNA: TGTGCCTCACAGTGGGGGGGCAATCAGCCCCAGCATTTT.

CDR3 coding DNA: TGTGCCAGCAGCCAAGATCAGGGGTATGGCTACACCTTC. It specifies CASSQDQGYGYTF. The rearrangement links TRBV14 to TRBJ1-2; weak D call: TRBD1 (6 bases). The germline V gene encodes CDR1 SGHDN and CDR2 FVKESK. The CDR3 spans 13 residues. Trimming removed 0 bases from V and 5 bases from J, with 7 bases in between.

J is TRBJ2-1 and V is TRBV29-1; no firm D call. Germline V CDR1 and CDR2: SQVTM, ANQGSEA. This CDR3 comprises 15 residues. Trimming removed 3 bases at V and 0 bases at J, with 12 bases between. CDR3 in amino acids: CSVDRAESSYNEQFF. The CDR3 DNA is TGCAGCGTTGATCGGGCTGAAAGCTCCTACAATGAGCAGTTCTTC.

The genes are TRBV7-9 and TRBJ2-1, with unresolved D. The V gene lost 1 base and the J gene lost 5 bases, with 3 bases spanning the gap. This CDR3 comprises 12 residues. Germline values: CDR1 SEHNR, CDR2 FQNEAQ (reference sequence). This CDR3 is CASSLVDNEQFF. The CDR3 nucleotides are TGTGCCAGCAGCTTAGTCGACAATGAGCAGTTCTTC.

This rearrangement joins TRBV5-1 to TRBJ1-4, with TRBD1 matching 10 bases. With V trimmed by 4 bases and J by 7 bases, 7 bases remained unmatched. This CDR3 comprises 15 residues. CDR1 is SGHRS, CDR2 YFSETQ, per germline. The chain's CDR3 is CASSGGQGFGEKLFF. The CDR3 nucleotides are TGCGCCAGCAGCGGGGGACAGGGGTTTGGTGAAAAACTGTTTTTT.

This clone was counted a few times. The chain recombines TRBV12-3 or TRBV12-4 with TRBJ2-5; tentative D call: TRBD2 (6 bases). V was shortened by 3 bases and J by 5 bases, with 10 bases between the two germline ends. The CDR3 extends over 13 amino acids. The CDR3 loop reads CASSFGTRETQYF. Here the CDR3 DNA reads TGTGCCAGCAGTTTCGGGACTCGGGAGACCCAGTACTTC.

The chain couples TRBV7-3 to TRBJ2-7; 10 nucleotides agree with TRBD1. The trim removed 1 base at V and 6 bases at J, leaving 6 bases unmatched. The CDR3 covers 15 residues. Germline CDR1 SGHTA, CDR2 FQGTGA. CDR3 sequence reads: CASSLIGTGVSEQYF. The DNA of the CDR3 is TGTGCCAGCAGCTTAATTGGGACAGGGGTAAGCGAGCAGTACTTC. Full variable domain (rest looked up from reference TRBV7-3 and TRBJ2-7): GAGVSQTPSNKVTEKGKYVELRCDPISGHTALYWYRQSLGQGPEFLIYFQGTGAADDSGLPNDRFFAVRPEGSVSTLKIQRTERGDSAVYLCASSLIGTGVSEQYFGPGTRLTVT.